This T cell receptor (beta chain) is from a study of T cell responses to AZD1222 COVID-19 vaccine. Study-wide results and caveats: Only six or seven AZD1222 recipients were seropositive at baseline. Unmutated variant regions reportedly attract nearly half of all spike-specific TCRs. Mostly white British, mostly female donors; authors suggested clonal diversity may be underestimated.

Here immunoSEQ multiplex PCR was the method, and the copy in TCRdb shows in-frame clones only, minus some. Here the sample spans 80,000 to 100,000 clones, roughly 85% being singletons. Doses given second, at about 4 or about 12 weeks, were pooled. This clone was seen just once. Its antigen remains unidentified. Germline V gives CDR1 SEHNR, CDR2 FQNEAQ (reference sequence). This CDR3 spans 13 amino acids. The sequence was obtained from an adult who received the AZD1222 COVID-19 vaccine. The sample was peripheral blood, taken 28 days after the second AZD1222 dose. This rearrangement joins TRBV7-9 to TRBJ1-4; perhaps TRBD1 as D (6 bases). This chain's CDR3 is CVAGTTTNEKLFF. CDR3 DNA: TGTGTCGCGGGGACAACAACTAATGAAAAACTGTTTTTT.